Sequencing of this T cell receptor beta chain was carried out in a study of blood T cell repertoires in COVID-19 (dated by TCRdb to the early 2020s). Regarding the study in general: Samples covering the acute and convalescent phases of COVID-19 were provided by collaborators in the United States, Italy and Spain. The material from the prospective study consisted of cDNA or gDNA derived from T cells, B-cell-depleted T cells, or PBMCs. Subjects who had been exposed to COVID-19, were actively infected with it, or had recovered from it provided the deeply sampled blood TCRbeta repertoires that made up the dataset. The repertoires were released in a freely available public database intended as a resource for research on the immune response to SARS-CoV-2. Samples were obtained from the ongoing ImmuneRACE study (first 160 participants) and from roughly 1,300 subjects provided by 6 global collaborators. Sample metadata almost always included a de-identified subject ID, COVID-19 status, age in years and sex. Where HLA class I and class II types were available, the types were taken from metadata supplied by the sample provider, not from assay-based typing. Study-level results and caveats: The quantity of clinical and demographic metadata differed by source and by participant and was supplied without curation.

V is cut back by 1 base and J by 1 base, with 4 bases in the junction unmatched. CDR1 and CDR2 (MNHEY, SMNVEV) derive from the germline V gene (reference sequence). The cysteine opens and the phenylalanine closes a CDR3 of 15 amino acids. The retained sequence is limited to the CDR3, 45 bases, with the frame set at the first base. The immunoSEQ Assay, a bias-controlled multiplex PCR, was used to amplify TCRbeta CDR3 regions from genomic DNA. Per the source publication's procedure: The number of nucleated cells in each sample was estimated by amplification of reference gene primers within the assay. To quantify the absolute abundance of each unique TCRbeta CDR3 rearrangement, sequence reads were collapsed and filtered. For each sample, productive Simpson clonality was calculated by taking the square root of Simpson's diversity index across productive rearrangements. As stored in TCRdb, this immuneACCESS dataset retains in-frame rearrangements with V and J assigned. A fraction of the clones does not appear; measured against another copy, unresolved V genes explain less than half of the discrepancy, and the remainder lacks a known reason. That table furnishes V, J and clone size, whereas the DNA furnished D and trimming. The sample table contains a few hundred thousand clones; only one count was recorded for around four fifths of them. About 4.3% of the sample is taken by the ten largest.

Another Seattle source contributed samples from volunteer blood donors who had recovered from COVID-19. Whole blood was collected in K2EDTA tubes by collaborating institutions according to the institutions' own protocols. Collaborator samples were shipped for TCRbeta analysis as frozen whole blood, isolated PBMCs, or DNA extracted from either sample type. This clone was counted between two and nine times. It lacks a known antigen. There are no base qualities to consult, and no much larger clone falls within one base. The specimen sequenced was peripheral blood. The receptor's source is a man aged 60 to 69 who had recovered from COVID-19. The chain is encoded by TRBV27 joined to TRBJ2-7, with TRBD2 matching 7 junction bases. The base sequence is TGTGCCAGCAGTTTATTTGCGGGAGAATCCTACGAGCAGTACTTC. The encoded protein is CASSLFAGESYEQYF.